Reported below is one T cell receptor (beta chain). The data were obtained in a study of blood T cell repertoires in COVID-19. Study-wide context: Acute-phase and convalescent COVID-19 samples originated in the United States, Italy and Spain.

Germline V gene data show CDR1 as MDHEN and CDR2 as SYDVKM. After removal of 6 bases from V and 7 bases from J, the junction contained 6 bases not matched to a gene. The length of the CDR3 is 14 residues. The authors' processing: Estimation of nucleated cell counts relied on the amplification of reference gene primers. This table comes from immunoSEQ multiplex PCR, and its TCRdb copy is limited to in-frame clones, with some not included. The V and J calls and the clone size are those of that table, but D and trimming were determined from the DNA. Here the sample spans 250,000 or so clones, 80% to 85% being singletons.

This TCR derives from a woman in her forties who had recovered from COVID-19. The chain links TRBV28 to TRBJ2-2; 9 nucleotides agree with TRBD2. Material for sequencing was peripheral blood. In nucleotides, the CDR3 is TGTGCCAGCAGCCTTAGCGGGGGATACGGGGAGCTGTTTTTT. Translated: CASSLSGGYGELFF.